Each of the 14 T cell receptor beta chains below was sequenced from the same sample in a study of shared clonotypes between healthy human individuals. CD45RO-negative CD8 cells positively selected for CCR7 made up the naive population, which excluded terminally differentiated effector memory CD45RA+ cells. Profiled with immunoSEQ multiplex PCR; TCRdb holds only in-frame clones, not every one. The table lists about 2 million clones, approximately 94% of them singletons. What was sequenced was naive CD8+ T cells sorted from blood. The receptors derive from a man aged 18 to 29 in good health.

V is TRBV9 and J is TRBJ1-6; D call uncertain. The CDR3 extends over 15 amino acids. The germline V gene has CDR1 SGDLS and CDR2 YYNGEE. Between the trimmed V and J ends, which lost 0 bases and 8 bases, there was a span of 12 bases. This chain's CDR3 is CASSVAGLKDSPLHF. The CDR3 DNA sequence: TGTGCCAGCAGCGTAGCTGGCCTGAAGGATTCACCCCTCCACTTT.

This clone was detected only once. For the CDR3, the DNA is TGTGCCAGCAAAAGGGGCGGGGCCCTCACAGATACGCAGTATTTT. It yields the protein CASKRGGALTDTQYF. The chain is built from TRBV2 and TRBJ2-3, with TRBD2 as a possible D gene (6 bases). The germline V and J ends were trimmed by 7 bases and 2 bases, with 16 bases remaining between them. The CDR3 length is 15 residues. Per germline, CDR1 SNHLY and CDR2 FYNNEI.

About this clone: Other DNA sequences within the sample encode an identical CDR3. This chain connects TRBV28 to TRBJ2-7, with 8 bases that match TRBD2. CDR1 is MDHEN, CDR2 SYDVKM, per germline. This CDR3 has 15 residues. V dropped 6 bases and J dropped 2; count of bases not matched to a gene: 9. The CDR3 reads CASSPGGEGPYEQYF. The CDR3 DNA follows: TGTGCCAGCAGCCCGGGGGGGGAAGGGCCCTACGAGCAGTACTTC.

The genes are TRBV4-3 and TRBJ2-1; TRBD2 matches 8 bases. The CDR3 consists of 16 residues. In germline, CDR1 is LGHNA, CDR2 YSLEER. J lost 8 bases, V lost 1 base, and 10 bases had no gene match. The CDR3 sequence: CASSQGWTGGRDEQFF. The CDR3, as DNA: TGCGCCAGCAGCCAAGGGTGGACGGGAGGGCGAGATGAGCAGTTCTTC.

V usage is TRBV4-2 and J usage is TRBJ2-7, with D unresolved. The CDR3 contains 12 residues. With 5 bases removed from V and 5 bases from J, the gap between germline ends came to 10 bases. Germline assignment: CDR1 LGHNA and CDR2 YNFKEQ. CDR3 amino acids: CASSWSMDEQYF. The CDR3 bases are TGTGCCAGCAGCTGGAGTATGGACGAGCAGTACTTC.

With regard to this clone: Other DNA sequences in the same sample also yield this CDR3. The chain recombines TRBV5-4 with TRBJ2-7; 7 nucleotides agree with TRBD2. Germline V gene data show CDR1 as SGHNT and CDR2 as YYREEE (reference sequence). CDR3 length equals 15 residues. J gave up 1 base and V 2 bases, and 6 bases lay outside the gene matches. This chain's CDR3 is CASSFRAGASYEQYF. CDR3 DNA sequence: TGTGCCAGCAGCTTCCGGGCGGGAGCGTCCTACGAGCAGTACTTC.

This chain uses TRBV28 with TRBJ2-3, with D perhaps TRBD1 or TRBD2 (5 bases each). V dropped 6 bases and J dropped 4 bases, with 14 bases sitting between them. Per germline, CDR1 MDHEN and CDR2 SYDVKM. The CDR3 contains 14 residues. The chain's CDR3 is CASSLGQGADTQYF. The CDR3 DNA follows: TGTGCCAGCAGCCTGGGTCAGGGAGCAGATACGCAGTATTTT.

V gene TRBV7-2 combines with J gene TRBJ1-2, with TRBD1 matching 7 bases. After removal of 5 bases from V and 4 bases from J, the junction contained 10 bases not matched to a gene. Germline V gene sequence: CDR1 SGHTA, CDR2 FQGNSA. The CDR3 runs 15 residues. The CDR3 spells CASSPRTGLGYGYTF. DNA for the CDR3: TGTGCCAGCAGCCCCAGGACAGGACTAGGCTATGGCTACACCTTC.

The genes are TRBV6-6 and TRBJ1-1; D is unresolved. The CDR3 consists of 15 residues. Trimming removed 1 base at V and 0 bases at J, with 9 bases between. Germline CDR1 is MNHNY and CDR2 is SVGAGI (reference sequence). The CDR3 reads CASSYLDGLNTEAFF. In nucleotides, the CDR3 is TGTGCCAGCAGTTACTTGGACGGATTGAACACTGAAGCTTTCTTT.

About this clone: Other DNA sequences in the same sample also yield this CDR3. The chain is built from TRBV27 and TRBJ2-3; D may match TRBD1 or TRBD2 (5 bases each). The V gene's germline CDR1 is MNHEY and CDR2 SMNVEV (reference sequence). The CDR3 runs to 16 residues. V shed 5 bases and J shed 1 base, with 16 bases lying between them. The CDR3 DNA reads as TGTGCCAGCAGTCCCGTCGGGACGAGGGGCACAGATACGCAGTATTTT. It codes for CASSPVGTRGTDTQYF.

This chain joins TRBV7-8 and TRBJ2-2; 9 bases are shared with TRBD2. This CDR3 is 16 amino acids long. The junction had 9 bases not matched to a gene; V was cut back by 5 bases and J by 5 bases. CDR1 is SGHVS and CDR2 is FQNEAQ in the germline V gene. CDR3 DNA: TGTGCCAGCAGCCCTCTCCTAGCGGGGCAAACCGGGGAGCTGTTTTTT. Translated, it gives CASSPLLAGQTGELFF.

The chain combines TRBV5-1 with TRBJ2-5; possible D gene TRBD1, 5 bases. The CDR3 length is 14 residues. The germline V gene has CDR1 SGHRS and CDR2 YFSETQ. The V end was cut by 0 bases, the J end by 1 base, with 7 bases between. In nucleotides, the CDR3 is TGCGCCAGCAGCTTGGTCAGGGCCCAAGAGACCCAGTACTTC. Its protein product is CASSLVRAQETQYF.

The rearrangement joins TRBV7-9 to TRBJ2-1; 12 nucleotides match TRBD2. This CDR3 comprises 19 residues. CDR1 and CDR2 (germline): SEHNR, FQNEAQ (reference sequence). V lost 5 bases to trimming and J lost 3 bases; unmatched junction nucleotides: 14. CDR3 protein: CASSDGLAGPILSYNEQFF. CDR3 in DNA: TGTGCCAGCAGCGATGGACTAGCGGGACCTATATTAAGCTACAATGAGCAGTTCTTC.

The gene calls are TRBV4-1 and TRBJ2-7, with 7 bases lining up with TRBD1. Germline values: CDR1 MGHRA, CDR2 YSYEKL. The CDR3 runs 15 residues. V lost 2 bases to trimming and J lost 3 bases; unmatched junction nucleotides: 7. CDR3 region: CASSQRSAGGYEQYF. CDR3 DNA: TGCGCCAGCAGCCAAAGATCGGCAGGGGGCTACGAGCAGTACTTC.